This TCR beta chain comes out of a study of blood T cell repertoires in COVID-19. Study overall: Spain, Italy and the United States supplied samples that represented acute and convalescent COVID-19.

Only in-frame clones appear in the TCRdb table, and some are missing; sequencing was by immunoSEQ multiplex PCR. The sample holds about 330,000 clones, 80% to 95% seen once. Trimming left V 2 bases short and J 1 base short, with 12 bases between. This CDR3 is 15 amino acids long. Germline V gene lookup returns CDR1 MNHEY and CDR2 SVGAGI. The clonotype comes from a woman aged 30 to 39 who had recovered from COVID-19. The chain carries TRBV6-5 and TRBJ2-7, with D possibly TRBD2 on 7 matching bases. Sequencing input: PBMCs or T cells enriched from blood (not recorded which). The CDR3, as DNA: TGTGCCAGCAGTTACAGCGGGACATCATCCTACGAGCAGTACTTC. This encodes CASSYSGTSSYEQYF.